This T cell receptor (beta chain) was documented in a study of T-cell memory formation after mild COVID-19. TCRdb analysed the 5' RACE reads with MiXCR anew, one entry per CDR3 protein. The table has fewer than 700,000 distinct CDR3 sequences, less than 25% seen once. The V gene lost 4 bases and the J gene lost 11 bases, with 14 bases spanning the gap. Germline loops: CDR1 MDHEN, CDR2 SYDVKM. The CDR3 contains 12 residues. In its sample, this clonotype was seen a few times. This chain uses TRBV28 with TRBJ1-1; no reliable D call. The TCR originated in an adult woman who had mild COVID-19 (a few samples of this study predate the infection). Cell type and time point are not known. Sequencing was performed on PBMCs or a T cell subset sorted from them (not recorded which). The CDR3 DNA reads as TGTGCCAGCAGTTCCGGAACACTGAATGCTTTCTTT. Encoded protein: CASSSGTLNAFF.